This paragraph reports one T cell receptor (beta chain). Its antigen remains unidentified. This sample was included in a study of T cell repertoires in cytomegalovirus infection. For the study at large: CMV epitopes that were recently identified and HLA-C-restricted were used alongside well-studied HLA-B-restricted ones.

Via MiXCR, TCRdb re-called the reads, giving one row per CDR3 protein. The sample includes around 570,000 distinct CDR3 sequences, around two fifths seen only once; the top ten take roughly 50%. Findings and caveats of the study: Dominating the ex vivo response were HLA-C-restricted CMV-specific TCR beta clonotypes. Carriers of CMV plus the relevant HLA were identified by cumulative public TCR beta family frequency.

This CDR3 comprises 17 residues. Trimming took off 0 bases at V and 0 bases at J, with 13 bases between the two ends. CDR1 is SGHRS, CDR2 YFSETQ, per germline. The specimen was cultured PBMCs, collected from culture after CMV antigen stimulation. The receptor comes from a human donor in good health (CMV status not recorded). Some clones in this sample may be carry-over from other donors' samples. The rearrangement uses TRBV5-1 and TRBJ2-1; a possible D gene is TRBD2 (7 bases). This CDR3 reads CASSLGGGSPSYNEQFF. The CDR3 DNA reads TGCGCCAGCAGCTTGGGGGGGGGCTCGCCCTCCTACAATGAGCAGTTCTTC.